The rows below give T cell receptor beta chains drawn from one sample of a study of T-cell reconstitution after alpha-beta-depleted transplantation in children. TCRdb independently ran MiXCR on the PCR reads; one entry per CDR3 protein. The sample shows a few hundred thousand distinct CDR3 sequences, approximately 13% of them seen only once. The sequencing here drew on PBMCs, mostly from graft donor cells, taken 360 days after TCRalphabeta/CD19-depleted stem cell transplant. The receptor set was obtained from a male patient between 5 and 17 years old who had a stem cell transplant for acute myeloid leukemia, so the T cells may come from the graft donor. Each CDR3 is given with its conserved first and last residue. D genes are given only for firm matches. Clone size is shown for a subset of rows, as once, few, many or a class of expanded clone.

>NA|15|NA|TRBJ2-5|TRBV5-1
CASSLGSGKFETQYF
TGCGCCAGCAGCTTGGGTTCTGGGAAGTTCGAGACCCAGTACTTC
>NA|21|NA|TRBJ2-1|TRBV28
CASSIPESLPGLESSYNEQFF
TGTGCCAGCAGTATCCCCGAGAGCCTCCCGGGACTCGAGAGCTCCTACAATGAGCAGTTCTTC
>NA|13|NA|TRBJ2-7|TRBV20-1
CSARDPRGYEQYF
TGCAGTGCTAGAGATCCGCGGGGTTACGAGCAGTACTTC
>NA|16|many|TRBJ1-2|TRBV28
CASSPSFITANYGYTF
TGTGCCAGCAGTCCATCCTTCATTACAGCTAACTATGGCTACACCTTC
>TRBD2|21|few|TRBJ2-4|TRBV6-2/TRBV6-3
CASSLQHSPGLAGGSKNIQYF
TGTGCCAGCAGTCTACAGCACAGTCCGGGACTAGCGGGAGGGTCCAAAAACATTCAGTACTTC
>TRBD2|16|NA|TRBJ2-5|TRBV28
CASSFYLAGGKETQYF
TGTGCCAGCAGTTTCTACTTAGCGGGAGGTAAAGAGACCCAGTACTTC
>TRBD2|14|many|TRBJ2-5|TRBV20-1
CSASHGLAEETQYF
TGCAGTGCTAGCCACGGACTAGCTGAAGAGACCCAGTACTTC
>NA|15|few|TRBJ2-1|TRBV7-2
CASSLLRRELKEQFF
TGTGCCAGCAGCTTACTCCGCCGGGAGTTGAAAGAGCAGTTCTTC
>NA|15|many|TRBJ1-3|TRBV12-3/TRBV12-4
CASSFGGGSGNTIYF
TGTGCCAGCAGTTTCGGTGGAGGCTCTGGAAACACCATATATTTT
>NA|13|few|TRBJ2-2|TRBV6-2/TRBV6-3
CASSPMNTGELFF
TGTGCCAGCAGTCCTATGAACACCGGGGAGCTGTTTTTT
>TRBD1|17|NA|TRBJ2-1|TRBV18
CASSHPGGPFSYNEQFF
TGTGCCAGCTCACATCCAGGGGGCCCCTTCTCCTACAATGAGCAGTTCTTC
>NA|13|few|TRBJ1-5|TRBV6-2/TRBV6-3
CASSGGTNQPQHF
TGTGCCAGCAGTGGGGGGACGAATCAGCCCCAGCATTTT
>NA|17|few|TRBJ1-3|TRBV7-9
CASEREPDRGGGNTIYF
TGTGCCAGCGAGAGGGAACCAGACCGCGGGGGAGGAAACACCATATATTTT
>NA|13|many|TRBJ2-3|TRBV12-3/TRBV12-4
CASSGAPTDTQYF
TGTGCCAGCAGCGGGGCACCCACAGATACGCAGTATTTT
>NA|13|few|TRBJ2-3|TRBV29-1
CSVLGASTDTQYF
TGCAGCGTTTTAGGGGCTAGCACAGATACGCAGTATTTT
>TRBD1|17|NA|TRBJ1-1|TRBV18
CASSPQGQGLMNTEAFF
TGTGCCAGCTCACCACAGGGACAGGGATTAATGAACACTGAAGCTTTCTTT
>NA|14|few|TRBJ2-7|TRBV7-2
CASSLSRVSYEQYF
TGTGCCAGCAGCTTGAGTAGGGTCTCCTACGAGCAGTACTTC
>TRBD1|16|NA|TRBJ1-5|TRBV11-2
CASSLGVGTGDQPQHF
TGTGCCAGCAGCTTGGGCGTGGGGACAGGAGATCAGCCCCAGCATTTT
>TRBD2|17|few|TRBJ2-1|TRBV5-1
CASSLAARSGRANEQFF
TGCGCCAGCAGCTTGGCGGCCCGTAGCGGGAGGGCCAATGAGCAGTTCTTC
>NA|16|many|TRBJ2-1|TRBV15
CATSRDQLKVTNEQFF
TGTGCCACCAGCAGAGATCAATTAAAAGTTACGAATGAGCAGTTCTTC
>TRBD1|13|few|TRBJ1-4|TRBV29-1
CSVLLTGDEKLFF
TGCAGCGTTCTCTTGACAGGGGATGAAAAACTGTTTTTT
>TRBD2|14|many|TRBJ2-7|TRBV5-1
CASRLAGVIDEQYF
TGCGCCAGCCGGCTAGCGGGAGTTATCGACGAGCAGTACTTC
>TRBD1|13|NA|TRBJ1-4|TRBV29-1
CSVRQGRAEKLFF
TGCAGCGTCAGACAGGGGAGGGCGGAAAAACTGTTTTTT
>NA|15|few|TRBJ2-6|TRBV10-3
CAIARGASGANVLTF
TGTGCCATCGCGAGAGGGGCCTCTGGGGCCAACGTCCTGACTTTC
>TRBD2|20|NA|TRBJ2-4|TRBV11-2
CASSLGPGLAGGLGENIQYF
TGTGCCAGCAGCTTAGGTCCTGGACTAGCGGGAGGATTAGGGGAAAACATTCAGTACTTC
>NA|16|many|TRBJ2-4|TRBV7-9
CASSLETDLAKNIQYF
TGTGCCAGCAGCTTAGAGACAGATCTAGCCAAAAACATTCAGTACTTC
>NA|14|many|TRBJ1-5|TRBV28
CASIFGGGNQPQHF
TGTGCCAGCATTTTTGGGGGCGGCAATCAGCCCCAGCATTTT
>NA|15|NA|TRBJ2-7|TRBV5-1
CASSLEIAVTYEQYF
TGCGCCAGCAGCTTGGAGATAGCGGTGACCTACGAGCAGTACTTC
>NA|14|many|TRBJ2-5|TRBV20-1
CSASRDGERETQYF
TGCAGTGCTTCCCGGGACGGAGAACGAGAGACCCAGTACTTC
>TRBD1|16|few|TRBJ1-2|TRBV7-9
CASSFYTGTGYYGYTF
TGTGCCAGCAGTTTCTACACAGGGACAGGTTACTATGGCTACACCTTC